Sequencing of this T cell receptor (beta chain) was carried out in a study of blood T cell repertoires in COVID-19. TCRdb keeps only in-frame clones here, not all; method: immunoSEQ multiplex PCR. The sample records 130,000 or so clones, more than 75% being singletons. The V gene lost 1 base and the J gene lost 4 bases, with 5 bases spanning the gap. This CDR3 is built from 13 residues. Germline V gene lookup returns CDR1 MNHNS and CDR2 SASEGT. The sequencing sample was made of peripheral blood. This chain uses TRBV6-1 with TRBJ1-5; D unclear. The source is a woman between 50 and 59 years old who had recovered from COVID-19. The CDR3 here is CASSEVLNQPQHF. The DNA for the CDR3 is TGTGCCAGCAGTGAAGTCCTTAATCAGCCCCAGCATTTT.